Below are 13 T cell receptor beta chains sequenced from a single sample in a study of a mutant IDH1 vaccine in newly diagnosed glioma. The antigens for these receptors are not known. The protocol was immunoSEQ multiplex PCR, while the TCRdb copy is restricted to in-frame clones and leaves out a portion. The sample includes around 65,000 clones, around 80% of them seen just once. Time point of the sample: week 11, during vaccination. It was 300 ug of mutant IDH1 20-mer peptide that made up each vaccine dose, given with topical imiquimod. Sequenced here: PBMCs, sampled from a glioma patient whose treatment included an IDH1 peptide vaccine. These receptors were taken from a middle-aged man with glioma.

CDR3 in amino acids: CASSLEGSQSSYNEQFF. The CDR3 coding sequence is TGTGCCAGCAGCTTAGAGGGGTCCCAAAGCTCCTACAATGAGCAGTTCTTC. The chain carries TRBV13 and TRBJ2-1; tentatively, D is TRBD1 (5 bases). The CDR3 covers 17 residues. The V and J ends lost 1 base and 0 bases respectively, with 13 bases between them. In germline, CDR1 is PRHDT, CDR2 FYEKMQ (reference sequence).

The chain has TRBV5-1 and TRBJ1-1, with 8 bases that match TRBD1. Per germline, CDR1 SGHRS and CDR2 YFSETQ. After removal of 6 bases from V and 1 base from J, the junction contained 14 bases not matched to a gene. This CDR3 region has 17 residues. The CDR3 DNA follows: TGCGCCAGCACGAACACCGGGACAGGCTGGAGGAACACTGAAGCTTTCTTT. It yields the protein CASTNTGTGWRNTEAFF.

V usage is TRBV6-5 and J usage is TRBJ1-2; TRBD1 matches 7 bases. In germline, CDR1 is MNHEY, CDR2 SVGAGI. This CDR3 contains 15 residues. With 5 bases clipped from V and 8 bases from J, the junction kept 14 bases outside the gene matches. The CDR3 DNA follows: TGTGCCAGCAGTAGGTTAGGTGAGGGGGCAAACGGCTACACCTTC. This encodes CASSRLGEGANGYTF.

The chain employs TRBV27 and TRBJ2-3; D unresolved. Trimming stripped 0 bases from V and 8 bases from J, with 9 bases between. The CDR3 spans 13 residues. Germline-derived CDR1 and CDR2 are MNHEY and SMNVEV (reference sequence). In DNA form, the CDR3 reads TGTGCCAGCAGTTTATCCCCATGGGGTACGCAGTATTTT. Translating gives CASSLSPWGTQYF.

In this sample, this clone turned up a few times. The rearrangement uses TRBV29-1 and TRBJ2-2, with D possibly being TRBD1 (6 bases). The CDR3 is made up of 13 amino acids. Germline V gene sequence: CDR1 SQVTM, CDR2 ANQGSEA. Deletions cut 6 bases from V and 0 bases from J, with 8 bases between. The CDR3, as DNA: TGCAGCGTAGGACAGACGAACACCGGGGAGCTGTTTTTT. Translating it yields CSVGQTNTGELFF.

The gene calls are TRBV9 and TRBJ2-7; either TRBD1 or TRBD2 may supply D (6 bases each). Germline CDR1 and CDR2: SGDLS and YYNGEE. The CDR3 extends over 13 amino acids. The germline V and J ends were trimmed by 0 bases and 5 bases, with 9 bases remaining between them. Written as DNA, the CDR3 is TGTGCCAGCAGCGTAGGGGGGGCTGACGAGCAGTACTTC. The encoded protein is CASSVGGADEQYF. Looking up the rest from reference TRBV9 and TRBJ2-7 gives the full variable domain: DSGVTQTPKHLITATGQRVTLRCSPRSGDLSVYWYQQSLDQGLQFLIQYYNGEERAKGNILERFSAQQFPDLHSELNLSSLELGDSALYFCASSVGGADEQYFGPGTRLTVT.

This chain uses TRBV2 with TRBJ1-2; a weak D match, TRBD1 (6 bases). V lost 8 bases and J 2 bases, leaving 18 bases between the germline ends. Germline V gene data show CDR1 as SNHLY and CDR2 as FYNNEI. The CDR3 consists of 15 residues. Here the CDR3 DNA reads TGTGCCAGCGAGGCTTTAGGGCAGGGGAACTATGGCTACACCTTC. Its protein is CASEALGQGNYGYTF.

The rearrangement links TRBV19 to TRBJ1-1; D uncertain. Germline CDR1 and CDR2: LNHDA and SQIVND (reference sequence). This CDR3 is built from 14 residues. V dropped 2 bases and J dropped 1 base, with 8 bases sitting between them. DNA of the CDR3: TGTGCCAGTAGTATACAGGCTGGGAACACTGAAGCTTTCTTT. Translating it yields CASSIQAGNTEAFF.

The rearrangement links TRBV11-2 to TRBJ2-2; D gene uncertain. Germline loops: CDR1 SGHAT, CDR2 FQNNGV. This CDR3 contains 14 residues. The V and J ends lost 5 bases and 1 base respectively, with 8 bases between them. CDR3 nucleotide sequence: TGTGCCAGCAGCACCCCGAGGAACACCGGGGAGCTGTTTTTT. Residues: CASSTPRNTGELFF.

The chain is built from TRBV2 and TRBJ2-2; D is ambiguous. Trimming removed 0 bases from V and 7 bases from J, with 9 bases in between. Germline V CDR1 and CDR2: SNHLY, FYNNEI. This CDR3 contains 14 residues. CDR3: CASSEALRIGELFF. The CDR3 DNA follows: TGTGCCAGCAGTGAAGCGCTTCGGATCGGGGAGCTGTTTTTT.

In nucleotides, the CDR3 is TGTGCCAGCAGTTTAACAATCGGGTCCTACGAGCAGTACTTC. Residues: CASSLTIGSYEQYF. V gene TRBV27 combines with J gene TRBJ2-7; the D is unclear. This CDR3 has 14 residues. The V gene lost 2 bases and the J gene lost 1 base, with 9 bases spanning the gap. In germline, CDR1 is MNHEY, CDR2 SMNVEV (reference sequence).

V gene TRBV2 combines with J gene TRBJ1-2, with TRBD1 matching 10 bases. The CDR3 loop spans 12 amino acids. CDR1 and CDR2 (germline): SNHLY, FYNNEI. V lost 8 bases, J lost 8 bases, and 5 bases stayed unmatched. CDR3 nucleotides: TGTGCCAGCGTAGGGACAGGGGACGGCTACACCTTC. This codes for CASVGTGDGYTF.

The rearrangement links TRBV2 to TRBJ2-5, with TRBD2 identical over 10 bases. The V gene end was trimmed by 7 bases and the J gene end by 5 bases; junction bases not matched to a gene: 10. Germline V lookup: CDR1 SNHLY, CDR2 FYNNEI. The CDR3 has 15 amino acids. The DNA of the CDR3 is TGTGCCAGCAATCAGCGGGAGGGCCACGGGGAGACCCAGTACTTC. Translated: CASNQREGHGETQYF.